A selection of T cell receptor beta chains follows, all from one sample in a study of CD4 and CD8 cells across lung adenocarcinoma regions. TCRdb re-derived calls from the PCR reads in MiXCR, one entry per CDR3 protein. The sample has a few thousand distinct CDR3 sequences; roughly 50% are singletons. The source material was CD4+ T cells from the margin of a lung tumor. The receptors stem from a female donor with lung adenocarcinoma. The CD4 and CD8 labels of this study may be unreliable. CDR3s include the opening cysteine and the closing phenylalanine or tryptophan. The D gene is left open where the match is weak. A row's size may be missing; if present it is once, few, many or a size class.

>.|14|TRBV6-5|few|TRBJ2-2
CASSYGIGTGELFF
TGTGCCAGCAGTTACGGAATAGGCACCGGGGAGCTGTTTTTT
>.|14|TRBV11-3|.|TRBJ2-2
CASSLGTFTGELFF
TGTGCCAGCAGCTTAGGGACCTTCACCGGGGAGCTGTTTTTT
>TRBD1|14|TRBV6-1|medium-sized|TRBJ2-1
CATTRRGLVDEQFF
TGTGCCACCACGAGAAGGGGGCTGGTGGATGAGCAGTTCTTC
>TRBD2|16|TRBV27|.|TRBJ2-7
CASRSSLAGGTYEQYF
TGTGCCAGCAGATCCTCCCTAGCGGGAGGGACCTACGAGCAGTACTTC
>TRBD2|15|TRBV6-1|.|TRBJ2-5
CARRGLVGDKETQYF
TGTGCCAGGAGGGGACTAGTCGGAGACAAAGAGACGCAGTACTTT
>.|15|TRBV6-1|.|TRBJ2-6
CASRAQVSGANVLTF
TGTGCCAGCAGAGCACAGGTTTCTGGGGCCAACGTCCTGACTTTC
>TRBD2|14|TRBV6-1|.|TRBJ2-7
CASRGLAGVYEQYF
TGTGCCAGCAGGGGACTAGCGGGAGTTTACGAGCAGTACTTC
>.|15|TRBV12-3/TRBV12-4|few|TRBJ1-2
CASSLRDLPHYGYTF
TGTGCCAGCAGTTTAAGAGACCTCCCTCACTATGGCTACACCTTC
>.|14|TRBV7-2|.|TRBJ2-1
CASSSPRQANEQFF
TGTGCCAGCAGCTCGCCCCGACAGGCCAATGAGCAGTTCTTC
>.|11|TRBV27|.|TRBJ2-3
CASSSYDTQYF
TGTGCCAGCAGTTCGTACGATACGCAGTATTTT
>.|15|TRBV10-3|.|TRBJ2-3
CAISGSENWGDTRYF
TGTGCCATCAGTGGGAGCGAGAACTGGGGAGATACGCGGTATTTT
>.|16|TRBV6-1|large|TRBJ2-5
CASSEALRFQIETQYF
TGTGCCAGCAGTGAAGCGCTGAGGTTCCAAATAGAGACCCAGTACTTC
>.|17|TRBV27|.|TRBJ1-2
CASSLEQITPANYGYTF
TGTGCCAGCAGTTTAGAACAGATCACACCAGCTAACTATGGCTACACCTTC
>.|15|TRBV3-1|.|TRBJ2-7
CASSHGIGVYYEQYF
TGTGCCAGCAGCCATGGCATCGGGGTCTACTACGAGCAGTACTTC
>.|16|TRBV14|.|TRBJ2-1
CASSPNPGPIYNEQFF
TGTGCCAGCAGCCCCAACCCCGGGCCGATTTACAATGAGCAGTTCTTC
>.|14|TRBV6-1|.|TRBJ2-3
CAGFGGSDKDTQYF
TGTGCGGGCTTCGGGGGCAGTGACAAAGATACCCAGTACTTT
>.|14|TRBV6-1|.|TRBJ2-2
CASMKGQGSGAQFF
TGTGCCAGCATGAAGGGTCAGGGGTCCGGGGCGCAGTTTTTT
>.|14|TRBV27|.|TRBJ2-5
CASSWGTAQETQYF
TGTGCCAGCAGTTGGGGGACTGCCCAAGAGACCCAGTACTTC
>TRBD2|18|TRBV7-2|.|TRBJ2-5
CASRRGLAGGRGGETQYF
TGTGCCAGCAGACGTGGACTAGCGGGAGGGCGGGGGGGAGAGACCCAGTACTTC
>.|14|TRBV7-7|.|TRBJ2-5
CASSLVFGGETQYF
TGTGCTAGCAGCTTAGTATTTGGGGGAGAGACCCAGTACTTC
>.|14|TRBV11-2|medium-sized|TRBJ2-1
CASSRGSSYNEQFF
TGTGCCAGCAGCCGGGGGAGCTCCTACAATGAGCAGTTCTTC
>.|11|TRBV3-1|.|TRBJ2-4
CASSLKNIQYF
TGTGCCAGCAGCCTCAAAAACATTCAGTACTTC
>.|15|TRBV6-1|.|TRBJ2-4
CARGEGLGATDTQYF
TGTGCCCGCGGTGAGGGGCTGGGAGCCACAGACACTCAGTACTTC
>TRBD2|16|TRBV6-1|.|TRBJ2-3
CASSVRGAGTKNMQYF
TGTGCCAGCAGTGTGAGGGGAGCGGGGACCAAAAATATGCAGTATTTT
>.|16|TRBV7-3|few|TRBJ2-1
CASSLRLTFLHNEQFF
TGTGCCAGCAGCTTAAGGCTCACCTTCCTCCACAATGAGCAGTTCTTC
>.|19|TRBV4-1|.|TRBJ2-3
CASSQITPGGARSTDTQYF
TGCGCCAGCAGCCAAATAACGCCGGGCGGAGCCCGGAGCACAGATACGCAGTATTTC
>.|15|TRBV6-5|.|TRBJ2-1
CASSFFARVGDEQFF
TGTGCCAGCAGTTTCTTCGCGCGGGTCGGCGATGAGCAGTTCTTC
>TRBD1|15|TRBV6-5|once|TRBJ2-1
CASSSGGTGDHEQFF
TGTGCCAGCAGTTCGGGGGGGACAGGGGACCACGAGCAGTTCTTC
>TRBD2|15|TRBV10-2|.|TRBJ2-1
CASSVSSGSVNEQFF
TGCGCCAGCAGTGTATCTAGCGGGAGTGTCAATGAGCAGTTCTTC
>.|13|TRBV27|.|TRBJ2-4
CASSLRGKEIQYF
TGTGCCAGCAGCCTTCGCGGGAAAGAGATCCAGTACTTC
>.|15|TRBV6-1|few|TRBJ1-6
CASSEVYTSGVEQHF
TGTGCCAGCAGTGAAGTCTACACTAGCGGCGTTGAGCAGCACTTT
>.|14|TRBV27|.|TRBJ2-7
CASSLWGSAYEQYF
TGTGCCAGCAGTTTATGGGGCAGCGCCTACGAGCAGTACTTC
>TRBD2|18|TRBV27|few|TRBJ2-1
CASSPRTSGTRLYNEQFF
TGTGCCAGCAGTCCTCGGACTAGCGGGACTCGACTCTACAATGAGCAGTTCTTC
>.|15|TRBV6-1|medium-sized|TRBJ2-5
CASSEEAGGGETQYF
TGTGCCAGCAGTGAAGAGGCCGGGGGTGGGGAGACCCAGTACTTC
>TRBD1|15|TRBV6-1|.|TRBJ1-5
CASRGQYNSNQPQHF
TGTGCCAGCAGGGGACAGTATAATAGCAATCAGCCCCAGCATTTT
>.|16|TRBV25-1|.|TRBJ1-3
CASSGVTINSGNTIYF
TGTGCCAGCAGTGGCGTCACGATTAACTCTGGAAACACCATATATTTT
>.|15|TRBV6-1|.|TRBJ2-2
CASSEIGGGGGELFF
TGTGCCAGCAGTGAAATAGGGGGGGGTGGCGGGGAGCTGTTTTTT
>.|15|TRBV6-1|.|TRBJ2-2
CASNLQGRSTGELFF
TGTGCCAGCAATCTACAGGGAAGGTCCACCGGGGAGCTGTTTTTT
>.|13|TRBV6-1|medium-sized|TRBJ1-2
CASSDVQDYGYTF
TGTGCCAGCAGTGACGTGCAGGACTATGGCTACACCTTC
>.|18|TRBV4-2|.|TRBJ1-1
CASSQARTDIVMNTEAFF
TGTGCCAGCAGCCAGGCCCGGACAGACATCGTAATGAACACTGAAGCTTTCTTT
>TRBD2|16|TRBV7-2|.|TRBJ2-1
CASSLGRLAGYNEQFF
TGTGCCAGCAGCTTAGGTAGACTAGCGGGCTACAATGAGCAGTTCTTC
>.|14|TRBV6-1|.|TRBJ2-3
CARLMGSATDTQYF
TGTGCGAGGTTGATGGGGAGTGCAACAGATACGCAGTATTTC
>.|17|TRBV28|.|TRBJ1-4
CASSLWAGLESNEKLFF
TGTGCCAGCAGTTTATGGGCAGGCCTGGAGTCTAATGAAAAACTGTTTTTT